These T cell receptor beta chains were read from a single sample in a study of beta chain features in type 1 diabetes. The protocol was immunoSEQ multiplex PCR, while the TCRdb copy is restricted to in-frame clones and leaves out a portion. The repertoire has approximately 250,000 clones, 9% to 10% of them found once; the top ten carry approximately 0.035%. Sequences were obtained from naive CD4+ T cells from blood. The receptor source for this set is a woman aged 18-30 years in good health. The CDR3 runs from the conserved cysteine through the conserved F or W. The order of the fields is clone size, V gene, J gene, D gene, CDR3 protein. A D gene is named only where the DNA matches it firmly. Rows may omit the clone size; those that give it use once, few, many or a size class.

abundance: few
v_gene: TRBV5-1
j_gene: TRBJ2-1
d_gene: TRBD2
CDR3aa: CASSSTSGSYNEQFF

abundance: .
v_gene: TRBV30
j_gene: TRBJ1-6
d_gene: TRBD1
CDR3aa: CAWRGQRRVNSPLHF

abundance: .
v_gene: TRBV11-2
j_gene: TRBJ2-3
d_gene: .
CDR3aa: CASSLEQGGADTQYF

abundance: many
v_gene: TRBV29-1
j_gene: TRBJ2-5
d_gene: TRBD1
CDR3aa: CSVRTGTETQYF

abundance: .
v_gene: TRBV18
j_gene: TRBJ1-6
d_gene: TRBD1
CDR3aa: CASSPTGTGIGSPLHF

abundance: .
v_gene: TRBV28
j_gene: .
d_gene: .
CDR3aa: CASSLKTAFPYEQYF

abundance: few
v_gene: TRBV12-5
j_gene: TRBJ2-7
d_gene: .
CDR3aa: CASGLEVGASEQYF

abundance: .
v_gene: TRBV19
j_gene: TRBJ2-5
d_gene: .
CDR3aa: CASSLGRQETQYF

abundance: .
v_gene: TRBV2
j_gene: TRBJ1-1
d_gene: TRBD1
CDR3aa: CASTLQPTGVNTEAFF

abundance: .
v_gene: TRBV18
j_gene: TRBJ1-2
d_gene: TRBD1
CDR3aa: CASSPRTGGKIHGYTF

abundance: .
v_gene: TRBV5-1
j_gene: TRBJ1-1
d_gene: .
CDR3aa: CASSDPGGGGGTEAFF

abundance: .
v_gene: TRBV14
j_gene: TRBJ2-7
d_gene: TRBD2
CDR3aa: CASSQAPPTPAGGSYEQYF

abundance: .
v_gene: TRBV9
j_gene: TRBJ2-5
d_gene: TRBD1
CDR3aa: CASSLGQGGETQYF

abundance: .
v_gene: TRBV27
j_gene: TRBJ1-1
d_gene: .
CDR3aa: CASSVHRNTEAFF

abundance: .
v_gene: TRBV29-1
j_gene: TRBJ2-7
d_gene: .
CDR3aa: CSAGSSVIGGTSSYEQYF

abundance: few
v_gene: TRBV15
j_gene: TRBJ1-1
d_gene: TRBD1
CDR3aa: CATSRGDRGVNTEAFF

abundance: few
v_gene: TRBV5-6
j_gene: TRBJ2-5
d_gene: TRBD1
CDR3aa: CASSLGQGVRETQYF

abundance: few
v_gene: TRBV7-9
j_gene: TRBJ1-2
d_gene: .
CDR3aa: CASSTTVLNYGYTF

abundance: .
v_gene: TRBV20-1
j_gene: TRBJ2-5
d_gene: .
CDR3aa: CSVRGGETQYF